The 23 T cell receptor beta chains below were found in one sample sequenced in a study of T-cell memory formation after mild COVID-19. TCRdb ran MiXCR on the 5' RACE reads and lists one entry per CDR3 protein. The sample contains some 440,000 distinct CDR3 sequences, 20% to 25% of which appear only once. The sample comprised PBMCs or a T cell subset sorted from them (not recorded which). The source of these receptors is an adult woman who had mild COVID-19 (a few samples of this study predate the infection). Cell type and time point are not known.

This clonotype was observed a few times. The rearrangement links TRBV4-3 to TRBJ2-1; D gene ambiguous. Germline V gene lookup returns CDR1 LGHNA and CDR2 YSLEER. The CDR3 runs 15 residues. The germline V and J ends were trimmed by 1 base and 7 bases, with 14 bases remaining between them. CDR3 residues: CASSQAPEPRNEQFF. The DNA of the CDR3 is TGCGCCAGCAGCCAAGCCCCCGAACCGAGGAATGAGCAGTTCTTC.

The J gene is TRBJ2-2, the V gene TRBV5-5, with TRBD1 matching over 9 bases. The V gene end was trimmed by 0 bases and the J gene end by 3 bases; junction bases not matched to a gene: 6. The V gene's germline CDR1 is SGHKS and CDR2 YYEKEE (reference sequence). The CDR3 spans 17 residues. In nucleotides, the CDR3 is TGTGCCAGCAGCTTGGGCGTAACAGGGGGCCACACCGGGGAGCTGTTTTTT. Translated, it gives CASSLGVTGGHTGELFF.

This clonotype appeared a few times. The J gene is TRBJ1-6, the V gene TRBV5-1, with 10 bases identical to TRBD1. CDR1 and CDR2 (germline): SGHRS, YFSETQ. There are 13 residues in the CDR3. The junction had 6 bases not matched to a gene; V was cut back by 4 bases and J by 14 bases. CDR3 bases: TGCGCCAGCAGCGTGGACAGGGGGACGTCCCTCCACTTT. The encoded protein is CASSVDRGTSLHF.

This clonotype has just a few counts. The J gene is TRBJ2-1, the V gene TRBV5-1; 9 bases are a match to TRBD1. This CDR3 spans 17 amino acids. V shed 4 bases, J shed 5 bases, and the junction held 13 bases outside the gene matches. CDR1 is SGHRS and CDR2 is YFSETQ in the germline V gene. CDR3: CASSAIGQGRKDNEQFF. CDR3 DNA sequence: TGCGCCAGCAGCGCCATCGGACAGGGGAGGAAAGACAATGAGCAGTTCTTC. The whole variable domain, remainder taken from reference TRBV5-1 and TRBJ2-1, is KAGVTQTPRYLIKTRGQQVTLSCSPISGHRSVSWYQQTPGQGLQFLFEYFSETQRNKGNFPGRFSGRQFSNSRSEMNVSTLELGDSALYLCASSAIGQGRKDNEQFFGPGTRLTVL.

V usage is TRBV7-9 and J usage is TRBJ1-4; the D gene is possibly TRBD1 (6 bases). The germline V gene encodes CDR1 SEHNR and CDR2 FQNEAQ (reference sequence). Trimming shortened V by 6 bases and J by 4 bases, and 15 bases separated the two germline ends. There are 15 residues in the CDR3. The CDR3: CASRRTVLGNEKLFF. In nucleotides, the CDR3 is TGTGCCAGCAGGCGGACAGTTCTGGGTAATGAAAAACTGTTTTTT.

The chain's CDR3 is CASSLGQGLGGYTF. The CDR3 nucleotides are TGTGCCAGCAGTTTGGGTCAGGGGCTAGGTGGCTACACCTTC. J is TRBJ1-2 and V is TRBV27, with a tentative D call TRBD1 (6 bases). Per the germline V gene, CDR1 is MNHEY and CDR2 is SMNVEV (reference sequence). The CDR3 totals 14 residues. V lost 3 bases to trimming and J lost 7 bases, with 15 bases between them.

This clonotype was found a few times. A much larger clone differs from this one at a single base, so this may be a read error. The V and J genes are TRBV24-1 and TRBJ2-1; 11 bases agree with TRBD2. The germline CDR1 and CDR2 sequences are KGHDR and SFDVKD. The CDR3 covers 16 residues. The CDR3 DNA reads as TGTGCCTCCAGTGAGGGTAGCGGGGGGGCCAGAAATGAGCAGTTCTTC. Residues: CASSEGSGGARNEQFF.

The rearrangement joins TRBV6-2 or TRBV6-3 to TRBJ1-2; D is unresolved. The ends were cut back, 7 bases at V and 7 bases at J, with 19 bases in the middle. This CDR3 region has 14 residues. CDR1 is MNHEY and CDR2 is SVGEGT in the germline V gene. CDR3 amino acids: CASTYDRVTRGYTF. The CDR3 DNA reads as TGTGCCAGCACCTATGACCGGGTTACTCGTGGCTACACCTTC.

This clonotype was seen more than once but under ten times. The V gene is TRBV2, the J gene TRBJ2-1; 8 positions agree with TRBD1. Unmatched junction bases numbered 7, after V lost 6 bases and J lost 6 bases. The CDR3 consists of 14 residues. Germline lookup yields CDR1 SNHLY and CDR2 FYNNEI. CDR3 region: CASRQGEVANEQFF. CDR3 nucleotides: TGTGCCAGCAGACAGGGGGAGGTAGCCAATGAGCAGTTCTTC.

The chain combines TRBV7-9 with TRBJ2-1; no clear D. V shed 6 bases and J shed 5 bases, with 17 bases lying between them. The CDR3 covers 15 residues. The germline CDR1 and CDR2 sequences are SEHNR and FQNEAQ (reference sequence). In DNA, the CDR3 is TGTGCCAGCAGTCCAATCGGTAGCAGACACAATGAGCAGTTCTTC. The encoded protein is CASSPIGSRHNEQFF.

This clonotype was observed a few times. This chain uses TRBV7-2 with TRBJ1-1; D remains ambiguous. This CDR3 region has 11 residues. Germline CDR1 SGHTA, CDR2 FQGNSA. The germline V and J ends were trimmed by 5 bases and 10 bases, with 11 bases remaining between them. The CDR3 sequence: CASSIYRGAFF. The CDR3 DNA is TGTGCCAGCAGCATTTACCGGGGAGCTTTCTTT.

V and J are TRBV5-1 and TRBJ2-7, with 7 nucleotides matching TRBD2. Germline loops: CDR1 SGHRS, CDR2 YFSETQ. V lost 4 bases to trimming and J lost 2 bases; unmatched junction nucleotides: 9. The CDR3 spans 15 residues. CDR3: CASSRSSGLPYEQYF. CDR3 in DNA: TGCGCCAGCAGCAGGTCTAGCGGTTTACCCTACGAGCAGTACTTC.

The chain recombines TRBV20-1 with TRBJ2-7, with 8 bases identical to TRBD1. The V and J ends lost 2 bases and 1 base, in that order; junction bases with no gene match: 10. The germline gives CDR1 DFQATT, CDR2 SNEGSKA (reference sequence). The CDR3 length is 16 residues. The CDR3 coding sequence is TGCAGTGCTAGACATCTCCGGACAGGGATTTCCTACGAGCAGTACTTC. This sequence encodes CSARHLRTGISYEQYF.

This chain connects TRBV2 to TRBJ2-5, with D uncertain. This CDR3 has 11 residues. With 3 bases removed from V and 7 bases from J, the gap between germline ends came to 6 bases. Germline CDR1 is SNHLY and CDR2 is FYNNEI. CDR3 bases: TGTGCCAGCAGTGATGTAGGGACCCAGTACTTC. Translated: CASSDVGTQYF.

This rearrangement joins TRBV6-2 or TRBV6-3 to TRBJ1-2; D perhaps matches TRBD1 (5 bases). The CDR3 is 16 amino acids. Germline loops: CDR1 MNHEY, CDR2 SVGEGT. V gave up 0 bases and J gave up 3 bases, with 14 bases separating them. The CDR3 DNA sequence: TGTGCCAGCAGTTACTCGCGAAGGGGCGCGTACTATGGCTACACCTTC. It codes for CASSYSRRGAYYGYTF.

The genes are TRBV7-2 and TRBJ2-5; 9 bases align to TRBD1. The length of the CDR3 is 16 residues. V lost 1 base, J lost 5 bases, and 8 bases stayed unmatched. Germline CDR1 SGHTA, CDR2 FQGNSA. The CDR3 reads CASSLVLTGGWETQYF. In DNA, the CDR3 is TGTGCCAGCAGCTTAGTCCTGACAGGGGGATGGGAGACCCAGTACTTC.

This clonotype was counted only a few times. This sequence joins TRBV5-1 and TRBJ2-4, with TRBD1 identical over 7 bases. V dropped 1 base and J dropped 8; count of bases not matched to a gene: 9. CDR1 SGHRS and CDR2 YFSETQ come from the germline V gene. The CDR3 is 15 residues long. This CDR3 reads CASSLFEGAGDIQYF. CDR3 nucleotides: TGCGCCAGCAGCTTGTTCGAGGGGGCCGGGGACATTCAGTACTTC.

This clonotype was seen more than once but under ten times. This chain joins TRBV2 and TRBJ2-5; D unresolved. CDR1 is SNHLY and CDR2 is FYNNEI in the germline V gene. The length of the CDR3 is 11 residues. Trimming shortened V by 9 bases and J by 3 bases, and 8 bases separated the two germline ends. Here the CDR3 DNA reads TGTGCCAGTCACTATGAAGAGACCCAGTACTTC. It encodes CASHYEETQYF.

This clonotype was counted between two and nine times. The V call is TRBV9, the J call TRBJ2-7; TRBD2 matches 7 bases. Germline loops: CDR1 SGDLS, CDR2 YYNGEE. The CDR3 sequence is 14 residues long. The V gene end was trimmed by 4 bases and the J gene end by 1 base; junction bases not matched to a gene: 5. The CDR3 DNA reads TGTGCCAGCAGCAAGGGAGGGCGATCCTACGAGCAGTACTTC. This translates into CASSKGGRSYEQYF.

This chain uses TRBV10-3 with TRBJ1-6; D remains ambiguous. Trimming took 3 bases from V and 7 from J, leaving 7 bases between them. The CDR3 loop spans 13 amino acids. CDR1 is ENHRY, CDR2 SYGVKD, per germline. The CDR3 DNA sequence: TGTGCCATCAGTGATGGGTCAAATTCACCCCTCCACTTT. Translation: CAISDGSNSPLHF.

This clonotype turned up a few times. The CDR3 protein is CASSGATTDTQYF. The CDR3 DNA sequence: TGCGCCAGCTCTGGGGCGACCACAGATACGCAGTATTTT. The chain employs TRBV5-1 and TRBJ2-3; TRBD1 might be the D (5 bases). Germline-derived CDR1 and CDR2 are SGHRS and YFSETQ. Trimming took 7 bases from V and 2 from J, leaving 11 bases between them. This CDR3 spans 13 amino acids.

The gene calls are TRBV7-2 and TRBJ2-5, with D unresolved. The CDR3 has 13 amino acids. Germline V gene lookup returns CDR1 SGHTA and CDR2 FQGNSA. Trimming removed 5 bases from V and 3 bases from J, with 10 bases in between. The CDR3, as DNA: TGTGCCAGCAGCACCAACAGAGAAGAGACCCAGTACTTC. Protein: CASSTNREETQYF.

Only a few counts were recorded for this clonotype. The chain links TRBV13 to TRBJ2-3, with 8 nucleotides matching TRBD2. This CDR3 is 16 amino acids long. V lost 3 bases to trimming and J lost 2 bases; unmatched junction nucleotides: 7. Germline lookup yields CDR1 PRHDT and CDR2 FYEKMQ (reference sequence). Here the CDR3 reads CASSFGRDFFTDTQYF. The CDR3 region has the DNA TGTGCCAGCAGCTTCGGGAGGGATTTCTTCACAGATACGCAGTATTTT.